This passage covers 8 T cell receptor beta chains from one sample sequenced in a study of blood T cell repertoires in COVID-19. Profiling relied on immunoSEQ multiplex PCR, and the TCRdb table lists in-frame clones only, not all of them. The repertoire consists of some 120,000 clones, with 70% to 90% occurring once and the leading ten covering approximately 8%. The sequenced sample consisted of peripheral blood. These receptor sequences come from a middle-aged man with acute or convalescent COVID-19.

This clone was counted a single time. The rearrangement uses TRBV12-3 or TRBV12-4 and TRBJ2-5; D not resolved. This CDR3 has 11 amino acids. Trimming cost V 4 bases and J 4 bases, with 4 bases left between them. The CDR3 nucleotides are TGTGCCAGCAGTTCGTCAGAGACCCAGTACTTC. As protein: CASSSSETQYF.

The chain joins TRBV6-4 to TRBJ2-1; 9 bases match TRBD2. V shed 0 bases, J shed 9 bases, and the junction held 6 bases outside the gene matches. Germline loops: CDR1 MRHNA, CDR2 SNTAGT. CDR3 length: 15 residues. CDR3 nucleotides: TGTGCCAGCAGTGACTCGCTAGCGGGGTACGGTGAGCAGTTCTTC. Amino acids: CASSDSLAGYGEQFF.

The genes are TRBV18 and TRBJ1-6, with D maybe TRBD1 (5 bases). The germline gives CDR1 KGHSH, CDR2 LQKENI. V was pared by 0 bases and J by 7 bases, with 7 bases between. CDR3 length: 14 residues. Written as DNA, the CDR3 is TGTGCCAGCTCACCACCCGACAGCAATTCACCCCTCCACTTT. It is translated as CASSPPDSNSPLHF.

This clone occurred a few times. V and J are TRBV24-1 and TRBJ2-7; the match to TRBD2 covers 12 bases. The CDR3 covers 14 residues. Looked up from germline, CDR1 is KGHDR and CDR2 is SFDVKD. J lost 6 bases, V lost 6 bases, and 5 bases had no gene match. In DNA form, the CDR3 reads TGTGCCACCAGTTCACTAGCGGGAGGTCCCGAGCAGTACTTC. Translation: CATSSLAGGPEQYF.

The chain combines TRBV19 with TRBJ2-5; 9 bases line up with TRBD1. Germline V CDR1 and CDR2: LNHDA, SQIVND (reference sequence). V shed 6 bases, J shed 1 base, and the junction held 9 bases outside the gene matches. This CDR3 contains 16 residues. The CDR3 DNA sequence: TGTGCCAGTAGCATCGCCGGGACAGGGTTCCAAGAGACCCAGTACTTC. Its translation: CASSIAGTGFQETQYF.

The chain joins TRBV19 to TRBJ2-7, with 8 positions matching TRBD1. V lost 6 bases, J lost 0 bases, and 7 bases stayed unmatched. The germline V gene encodes CDR1 LNHDA and CDR2 SQIVND (reference sequence). The CDR3 runs to 15 residues. As DNA, the CDR3 is TGTGCCAGTAGAAAGACAGGGGTCTTCTCCTACGAGCAGTACTTC. Translated, it gives CASRKTGVFSYEQYF.

V is TRBV19 and J is TRBJ2-5, with a possible D match to TRBD1 (5 bases). Germline V gene lookup returns CDR1 LNHDA and CDR2 SQIVND (reference sequence). V was pared by 3 bases and J by 5 bases, with 10 bases between. This CDR3 is built from 13 residues. CDR3 coding DNA: TGTGCCAGTAGTATGAAGGGGCTTGAGACCCAGTACTTC. The encoded protein is CASSMKGLETQYF.

J is TRBJ1-1 and V is TRBV7-8; D uncertain. Germline CDR1 and CDR2: SGHVS and FQNEAQ. V lost 2 bases to trimming and J lost 1 base, with 5 bases between them. The CDR3 loop spans 13 amino acids. CDR3 residues: CASSLFQNTEAFF. CDR3 DNA: TGTGCCAGCAGCTTATTCCAGAACACTGAAGCTTTCTTT.